These 20 T cell receptor beta chains share one sample of origin, sequenced in a study of cytomegalovirus exposure and HLA in healthy donors. PCR amplification relied on 60 Vbeta primers (plus 13 Jbeta primers). The table came from immunoSEQ multiplex PCR; TCRdb's copy has only in-frame clones and leaves some out. The data contain 100,000 to 150,000 clones, 75% to 85% of them singletons. Input material: PBMCs. These receptor sequences come from a woman aged 40 to 50 in good health and CMV-seronegative.

The rearrangement uses TRBV2 and TRBJ2-3, with 10 positions matching TRBD2. Germline CDR1 SNHLY, CDR2 FYNNEI. V lost 6 bases, J lost 6 bases, and 6 bases stayed unmatched. The CDR3 is 14 amino acids. The CDR3 loop reads CASRAGGPEDTQYF. The CDR3, as DNA: TGTGCCAGCAGAGCGGGAGGGCCCGAGGATACGCAGTATTTT.

V and J are TRBV27 and TRBJ2-7; 7 bases match TRBD1. The CDR3 has 14 residues. The V and J ends lost 0 bases and 4 bases, in that order; junction bases with no gene match: 3. Germline V gene sequence: CDR1 MNHEY, CDR2 SMNVEV (reference sequence). CDR3: CASSLSNRGYEQYF. Written as DNA, the CDR3 is TGTGCCAGCAGTTTATCAAACAGGGGTTACGAGCAGTACTTC.

The chain is built from TRBV11-2 and TRBJ2-7; TRBD2 might be the D (5 bases). This CDR3 has 12 residues. With 3 bases removed from V and 6 bases from J, the gap between germline ends came to 9 bases. From germline, CDR1 is SGHAT and CDR2 FQNNGV. The CDR3 region has the DNA TGTGCCAGCAGCTTCGGGGAAGCCGAGCAGTACTTC. Its protein is CASSFGEAEQYF.

V usage is TRBV2 and J usage is TRBJ1-2, with D perhaps matching TRBD1 (6 bases). There are 14 residues in the CDR3. V was cut by 4 bases and J by 2 bases, with 11 bases left in between. CDR1 and CDR2 (germline): SNHLY, FYNNEI. The CDR3 bases are TGTGCCAGCAGTGGTTTGGGACAAAACTATGGCTACACCTTC. Amino acid sequence: CASSGLGQNYGYTF.

V and J are TRBV27 and TRBJ1-2; 9 bases agree with TRBD1. Germline V gene sequence: CDR1 MNHEY, CDR2 SMNVEV (reference sequence). V dropped 5 bases and J dropped 2; count of bases not matched to a gene: 9. The CDR3 length is 16 residues. The CDR3 DNA sequence: TGTGCCAGCAGTCCAGGGACAGGGAGGATGAACTATGGCTACACCTTC. Translation gives CASSPGTGRMNYGYTF.

V gene TRBV6-5 combines with J gene TRBJ1-2; D call uncertain. V was cut by 1 base and J by 6 bases, with 9 bases left in between. Per the germline V gene, CDR1 is MNHEY and CDR2 is SVGAGI. The CDR3 is 13 residues long. The CDR3 spells CASSYLRRDGYTF. The CDR3 DNA reads TGTGCCAGCAGTTACTTAAGGAGGGATGGCTACACCTTC.

The chain links TRBV2 to TRBJ2-5; 11 positions agree with TRBD2. CDR1 and CDR2 from the germline V gene are SNHLY and FYNNEI. The CDR3 covers 16 residues. V lost 8 bases to trimming and J lost 5 bases; unmatched junction nucleotides: 13. CDR3 nucleotides: TGTGCCAGCGGGGGGGAACTAGCGGGGGTATGGGAGACCCAGTACTTC. This encodes CASGGELAGVWETQYF.

V gene TRBV7-9 combines with J gene TRBJ2-5, with 7 nucleotides matching TRBD2. Germline values: CDR1 SEHNR, CDR2 FQNEAQ (reference sequence). The CDR3 consists of 16 residues. V lost 5 bases, J lost 2 bases, and 11 bases stayed unmatched. The CDR3 loop reads CASSPPRPAGQETQYF. CDR3 nucleotide sequence: TGTGCCAGCAGCCCCCCGAGGCCAGCGGGGCAAGAGACCCAGTACTTC.

This chain links TRBV6-1 with TRBJ2-2; 10 bases are a match to TRBD2. Germline lookup yields CDR1 MNHNS and CDR2 SASEGT. This CDR3 region has 19 residues. V was pared by 0 bases and J by 3 bases, with 10 bases of the junction left unmatched. The CDR3 is CASSEAGLAATGDTGELFF. The CDR3 region has the DNA TGTGCCAGCAGTGAAGCAGGACTAGCGGCCACCGGCGACACCGGGGAGCTGTTTTTT.

The chain has TRBV27 and TRBJ2-6; D is perhaps TRBD1 (5 bases). V was clipped by 4 bases and J by 4 bases, with 14 bases between them. The length of the CDR3 is 16 residues. Germline V gene data show CDR1 as MNHEY and CDR2 as SMNVEV (reference sequence). DNA of the CDR3: TGTGCCAGCAGTTCTCTTCTGGGGCAAGGGGCCAACGTCCTGACTTTC. Encoded protein: CASSSLLGQGANVLTF. Together with reference TRBV27 and TRBJ2-6, the CDR3 gives the full variable domain: EAQVTQNPRYLITVTGKKLTVTCSQNMNHEYMSWYRQDPGLGLRQIYYSMNVEVTDKGDVPEGYKVSRKEKRNFPLILESPSPNQTSLYFCASSSLLGQGANVLTFGAGSRLTVL.

The V and J genes are TRBV18 and TRBJ2-1, with D possibly TRBD1 on 6 matching bases. The CDR3 contains 13 residues. Germline CDR1 KGHSH, CDR2 LQKENI. V was trimmed by 3 bases and J by 7 bases, leaving 10 bases between them. CDR3 DNA sequence: TGTGCCAGCTCACCGGACAGTAGGAATGAGCAGTTCTTC. It codes for CASSPDSRNEQFF. The variable domain in full, completed from reference TRBV18 and TRBJ2-1, reads NAGVMQNPRHLVRRRGQEARLRCSPMKGHSHVYWYRQLPEEGLKFMVYLQKENIIDESGMPKERFSAEFPKEGPSILRIQQVVRGDSAAYFCASSPDSRNEQFFGPGTRLTVL.

The gene calls are TRBV4-1 and TRBJ2-1, with D unclear. Germline CDR1 reads MGHRA; CDR2 reads YSYEKL. With 0 bases removed from V and 3 bases from J, the gap between germline ends came to 6 bases. CDR3 size: 14 residues. This CDR3 is CASSQESRYNEQFF. The CDR3 bases are TGCGCCAGCAGCCAAGAAAGCCGCTACAATGAGCAGTTCTTC.

This clone occurred a few times. J is TRBJ2-7 and V is TRBV19; 7 nucleotides match TRBD2. Trimming took 5 bases from V and 7 from J; bases not matched to a gene: 8. CDR1 and CDR2 (germline): LNHDA, SQIVND (reference sequence). The CDR3 runs to 13 residues. The CDR3 region is CASSPGLIWEQYF. CDR3 nucleotides: TGTGCCAGTAGTCCGGGACTAATCTGGGAGCAGTACTTC.

This clone was recorded many times. The chain joins TRBV5-4 to TRBJ2-1, with a possible D match to TRBD2 (6 bases). The CDR3 length is 14 residues. V was shortened by 4 bases and J by 6 bases, with 14 bases between the two germline ends. The germline CDR1 and CDR2 sequences are SGHNT and YYREEE (reference sequence). The CDR3 DNA sequence: TGTGCCAGCAGCCCTCCGCTAGCGCGCAATGAGCAGTTCTTC. This sequence encodes CASSPPLARNEQFF.

This clone was seen a single time. The chain employs TRBV13 and TRBJ2-6; 13 nucleotides line up with TRBD2. Trimming cost V 5 bases and J 3 bases; bases outside gene matches: 7. CDR1 is PRHDT, CDR2 FYEKMQ, per germline (reference sequence). The CDR3 loop spans 18 amino acids. The CDR3 bases are TGTGCCAGCAGCAGAGGACTAGCGGGAGTGGGTGGGGCCAACGTCCTGACTTTC. Translated, it gives CASSRGLAGVGGANVLTF.

J is TRBJ1-2 and V is TRBV5-1; 7 bases are shared with TRBD1. The V and J ends lost 0 bases and 6 bases, in that order; junction bases with no gene match: 8. This CDR3 is built from 15 residues. Germline V gene sequence: CDR1 SGHRS, CDR2 YFSETQ. The CDR3 DNA follows: TGCGCCAGCAGCTTGGCACAGGGGCGGTCTAATGGCTACACCTTC. Translating gives CASSLAQGRSNGYTF.

This chain joins TRBV19 and TRBJ2-3; 11 bases are shared with TRBD1. V trimming: 1 base; J trimming: 5 bases; junction bases outside the gene matches: 5. Germline V gives CDR1 LNHDA, CDR2 SQIVND (reference sequence). The CDR3 extends over 16 amino acids. In DNA form, the CDR3 reads TGTGCCAGTAGTATAGGGGGGACAGGGGGAATAGATACGCAGTATTTT. It translates to CASSIGGTGGIDTQYF.

The CDR3 DNA follows: TGTGCCAGCAGTCCACCGGGGACAGGGGGCGCCCGCTATGGCTACACCTTC. Its translation is CASSPPGTGGARYGYTF. This chain uses TRBV28 with TRBJ1-2, with TRBD1 matching over 12 bases. CDR1 and CDR2 from the germline V gene are MDHEN and SYDVKM. The CDR3 is 17 amino acids. With 5 bases clipped from V and 4 bases from J, the junction kept 11 bases outside the gene matches.

This chain links TRBV7-2 with TRBJ2-7, with D possibly being TRBD2 (6 bases). Germline V gene lookup returns CDR1 SGHTA and CDR2 FQGNSA. The V and J ends lost 8 bases and 6 bases respectively, with 17 bases between them. This CDR3 spans 13 amino acids. The CDR3 spells CASAGEAPSEQYF. The CDR3 nucleotides read TGTGCCAGCGCCGGGGAGGCCCCTTCCGAGCAGTACTTC.

The V call is TRBV27, the J call TRBJ2-6; 9 nucleotides line up with TRBD1. The trim removed 2 bases at V and 2 bases at J, leaving 7 bases unmatched. Germline CDR1 MNHEY, CDR2 SMNVEV (reference sequence). The CDR3 totals 18 residues. CDR3 amino acids: CASSLLGQGVAGANVLTF. The CDR3 DNA is TGTGCCAGCAGTTTACTGGGACAGGGAGTCGCTGGGGCCAACGTCCTGACTTTC.